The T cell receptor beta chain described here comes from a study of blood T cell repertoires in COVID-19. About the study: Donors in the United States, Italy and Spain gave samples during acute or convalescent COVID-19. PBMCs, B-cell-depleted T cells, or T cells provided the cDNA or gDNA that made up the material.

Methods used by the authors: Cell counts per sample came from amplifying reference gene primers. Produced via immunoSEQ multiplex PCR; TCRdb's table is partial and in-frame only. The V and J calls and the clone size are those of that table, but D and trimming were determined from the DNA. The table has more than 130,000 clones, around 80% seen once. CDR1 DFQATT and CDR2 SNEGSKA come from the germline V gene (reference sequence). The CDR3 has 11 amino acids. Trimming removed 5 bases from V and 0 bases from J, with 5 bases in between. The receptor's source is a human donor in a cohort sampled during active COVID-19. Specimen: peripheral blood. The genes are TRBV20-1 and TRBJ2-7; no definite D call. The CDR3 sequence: CSARHSYEQYF. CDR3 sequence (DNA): TGCAGTGCTCGACACTCCTACGAGCAGTACTTC.